The 2 T cell receptor beta chains in this list originate from one sample, sequenced in a study of technical replicates of blood from several donors. Measured with immunoSEQ multiplex PCR; TCRdb has only the in-frame clones, and not every one. The table includes tens of thousands of clones, just under 97% detected once. Material for sequencing was T cells isolated from PBMCs. These receptors all come from a human donor in good health.

V gene TRBV7-9 combines with J gene TRBJ2-3; 14 nucleotides line up with TRBD2. V lost 11 bases to trimming and J lost 4 bases; unmatched junction nucleotides: 2. Germline V CDR1 and CDR2: SEHNR, FQNEAQ (reference sequence). There are 13 residues in the CDR3. In nucleotides, the CDR3 is TGTGCCGGGGGACTAGCGGGAGCAGATACGCAGTATTTT. Its protein product is CAGGLAGADTQYF.

V is TRBV19 and J is TRBJ2-6; 7 bases align to TRBD2. After removal of 3 bases from V and 2 bases from J, the junction contained 7 bases not matched to a gene. The CDR3 covers 17 residues. The germline CDR1 and CDR2 sequences are LNHDA and SQIVND (reference sequence). CDR3 coding DNA: TGTGCCAGTAGTATTAGATCGGGGGGTGCTGGGGCCAACGTCCTGACTTTC. Its translation: CASSIRSGGAGANVLTF.